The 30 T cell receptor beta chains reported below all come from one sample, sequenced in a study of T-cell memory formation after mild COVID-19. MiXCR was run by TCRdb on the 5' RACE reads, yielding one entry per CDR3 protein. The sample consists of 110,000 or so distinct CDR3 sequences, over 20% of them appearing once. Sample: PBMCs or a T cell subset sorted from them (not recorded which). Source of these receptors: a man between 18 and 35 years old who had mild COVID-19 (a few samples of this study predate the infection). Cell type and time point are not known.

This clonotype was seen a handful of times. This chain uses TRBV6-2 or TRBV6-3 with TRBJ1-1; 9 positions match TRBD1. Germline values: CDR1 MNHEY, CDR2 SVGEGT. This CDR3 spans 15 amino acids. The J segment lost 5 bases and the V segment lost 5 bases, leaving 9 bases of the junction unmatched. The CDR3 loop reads CASSKRDREGTEAFF. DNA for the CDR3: TGTGCCAGCAGTAAGAGGGACAGGGAGGGAACTGAAGCTTTCTTT.

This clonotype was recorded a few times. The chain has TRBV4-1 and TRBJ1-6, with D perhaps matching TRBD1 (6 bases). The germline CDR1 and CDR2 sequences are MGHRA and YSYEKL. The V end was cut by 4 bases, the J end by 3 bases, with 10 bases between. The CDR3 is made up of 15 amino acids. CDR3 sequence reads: CASSPGQHYNSPLHF. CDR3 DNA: TGCGCCAGCAGCCCAGGACAGCACTATAATTCACCCCTCCACTTT.

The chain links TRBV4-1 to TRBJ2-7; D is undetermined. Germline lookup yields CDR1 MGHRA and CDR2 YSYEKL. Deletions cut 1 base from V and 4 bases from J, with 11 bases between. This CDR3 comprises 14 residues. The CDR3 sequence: CASSQGSSWYEQYF. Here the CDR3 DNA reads TGCGCCAGCAGCCAAGGGTCCAGTTGGTACGAGCAGTACTTC.

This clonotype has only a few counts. The CDR3 DNA reads TGTGCCAGCAGTCCCGGGACAGGGGTGTATTACAATGAGCAGTTCTTC. It translates to CASSPGTGVYYNEQFF. V and J are TRBV6-1 and TRBJ2-1; 10 bases map to TRBD1. V lost 5 bases, J lost 4 bases, and 8 bases stayed unmatched. The CDR3 is 16 amino acids. CDR1 and CDR2 (germline): MNHNS, SASEGT.

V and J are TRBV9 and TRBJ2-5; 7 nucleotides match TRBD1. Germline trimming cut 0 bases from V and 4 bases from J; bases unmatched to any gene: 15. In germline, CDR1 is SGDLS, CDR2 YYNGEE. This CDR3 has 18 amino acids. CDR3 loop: CASSVDSTPTGLRETQYF. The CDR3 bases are TGTGCCAGCAGCGTAGACTCAACACCGACAGGGCTGAGAGAGACCCAGTACTTC. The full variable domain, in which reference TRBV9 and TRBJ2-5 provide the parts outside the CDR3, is DSGVTQTPKHLITATGQRVTLRCSPRSGDLSVYWYQQSLDQGLQFLIQYYNGEERAKGNILERFSAQQFPDLHSELNLSSLELGDSALYFCASSVDSTPTGLRETQYFGPGTRLLVL.

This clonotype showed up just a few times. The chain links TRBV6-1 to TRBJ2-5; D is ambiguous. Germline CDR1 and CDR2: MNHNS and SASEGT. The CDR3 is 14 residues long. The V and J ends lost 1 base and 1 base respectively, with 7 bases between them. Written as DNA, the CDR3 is TGTGCCAGCAGTGAAGGAAACGGCCAAGAGACCCAGTACTTC. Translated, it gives CASSEGNGQETQYF.

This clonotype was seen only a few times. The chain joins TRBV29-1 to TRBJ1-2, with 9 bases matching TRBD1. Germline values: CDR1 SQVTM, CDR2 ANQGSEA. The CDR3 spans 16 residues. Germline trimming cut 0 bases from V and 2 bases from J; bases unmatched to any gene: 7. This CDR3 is CSVEERGQGSNYGYTF. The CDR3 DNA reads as TGCAGCGTTGAAGAAAGGGGACAGGGTTCCAACTATGGCTACACCTTC.

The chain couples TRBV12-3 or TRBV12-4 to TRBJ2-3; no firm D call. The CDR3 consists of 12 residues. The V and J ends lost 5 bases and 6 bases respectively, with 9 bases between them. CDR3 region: CASSAARDTQYF. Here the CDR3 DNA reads TGTGCCAGCAGTGCGGCAAGGGATACGCAGTATTTT.

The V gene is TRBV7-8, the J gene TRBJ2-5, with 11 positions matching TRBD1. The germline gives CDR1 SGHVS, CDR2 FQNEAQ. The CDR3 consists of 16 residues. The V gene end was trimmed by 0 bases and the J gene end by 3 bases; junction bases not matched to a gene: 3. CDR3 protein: CASSLAPGQGEETQYF. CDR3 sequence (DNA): TGTGCCAGCAGCTTAGCACCGGGACAGGGGGAAGAGACCCAGTACTTC.

CDR3 sequence reads: CASSEHRGLGTGELFF. The CDR3 bases are TGTGCCAGCAGTGAACACAGGGGGCTCGGCACCGGGGAGCTGTTTTTT. The gene calls are TRBV6-1 and TRBJ2-2; 9 positions agree with TRBD1. Losses at the gene ends were 2 bases for V and 4 bases for J; bases not matched to a gene: 5. This CDR3 region has 16 residues. Germline assignment: CDR1 MNHNS and CDR2 SASEGT.

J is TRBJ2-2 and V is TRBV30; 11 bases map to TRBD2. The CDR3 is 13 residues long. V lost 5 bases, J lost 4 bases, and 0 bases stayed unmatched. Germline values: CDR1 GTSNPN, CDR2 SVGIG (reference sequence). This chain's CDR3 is CAWGLAGTGELFF. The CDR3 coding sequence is TGTGCCTGGGGACTAGCGGGCACCGGGGAGCTGTTTTTT.

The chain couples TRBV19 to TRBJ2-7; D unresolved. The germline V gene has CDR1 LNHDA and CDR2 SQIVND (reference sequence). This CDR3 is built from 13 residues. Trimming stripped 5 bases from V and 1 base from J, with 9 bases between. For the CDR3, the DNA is TGTGCCAGTAGTCCGACATATTCCTACGAGCAGTACTTC. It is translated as CASSPTYSYEQYF.

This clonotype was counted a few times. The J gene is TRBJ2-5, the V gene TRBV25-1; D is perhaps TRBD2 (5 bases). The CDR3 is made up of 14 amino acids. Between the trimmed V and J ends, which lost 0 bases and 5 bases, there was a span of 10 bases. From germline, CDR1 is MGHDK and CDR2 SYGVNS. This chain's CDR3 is CASSEYSSLETQYF. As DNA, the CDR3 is TGTGCCAGCAGTGAATATTCTAGCCTGGAGACCCAGTACTTC. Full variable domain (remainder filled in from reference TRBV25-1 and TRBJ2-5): EADIYQTPRYLVIGTGKKITLECSQTMGHDKMYWYQQDPGMELHLIHYSYGVNSTEKGDLSSESTVSRIRTEHFPLTLESARPSHTSQYLCASSEYSSLETQYFGPGTRLLVL.

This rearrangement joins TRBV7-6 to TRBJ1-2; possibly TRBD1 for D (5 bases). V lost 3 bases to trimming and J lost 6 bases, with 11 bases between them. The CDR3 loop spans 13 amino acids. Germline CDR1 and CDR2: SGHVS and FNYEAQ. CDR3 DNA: TGTGCCAGCAGCTTCGACAGCCTAAATGGCTACACCTTC. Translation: CASSFDSLNGYTF. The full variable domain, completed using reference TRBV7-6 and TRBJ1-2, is GAGVSQSPRYKVTKRGQDVALRCDPISGHVSLYWYRQALGQGPEFLTYFNYEAQQDKSGLPNDRFSAERPEGSISTLTIQRTEQRDSAMYRCASSFDSLNGYTFGSGTRLTVV.

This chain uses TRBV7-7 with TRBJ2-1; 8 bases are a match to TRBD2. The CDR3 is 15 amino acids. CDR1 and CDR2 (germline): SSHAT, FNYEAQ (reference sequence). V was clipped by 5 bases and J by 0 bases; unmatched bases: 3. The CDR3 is CASSHSGASYNEQFF. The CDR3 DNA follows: TGTGCCAGCAGCCATAGCGGGGCCTCCTACAATGAGCAGTTCTTC.

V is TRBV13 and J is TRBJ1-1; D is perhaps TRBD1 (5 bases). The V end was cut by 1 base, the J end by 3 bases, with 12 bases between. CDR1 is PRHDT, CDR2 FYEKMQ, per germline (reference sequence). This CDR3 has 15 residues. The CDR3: CASSLVRGGDTEAFF. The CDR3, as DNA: TGTGCCAGCAGCTTAGTCCGGGGAGGGGACACTGAAGCTTTCTTT.

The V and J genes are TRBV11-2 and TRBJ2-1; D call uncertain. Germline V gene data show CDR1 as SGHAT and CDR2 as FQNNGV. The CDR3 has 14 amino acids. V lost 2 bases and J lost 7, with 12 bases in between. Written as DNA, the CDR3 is TGTGCCAGCAGCTTACCTGAACAGCCGAATGAGCAGTTCTTC. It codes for CASSLPEQPNEQFF.

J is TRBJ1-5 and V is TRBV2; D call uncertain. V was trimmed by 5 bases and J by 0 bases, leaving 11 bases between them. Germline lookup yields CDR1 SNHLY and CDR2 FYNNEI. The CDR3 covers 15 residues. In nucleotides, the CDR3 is TGTGCCAGCAGTCCGGGAGGCTATAGCAATCAGCCCCAGCATTTT. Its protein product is CASSPGGYSNQPQHF.

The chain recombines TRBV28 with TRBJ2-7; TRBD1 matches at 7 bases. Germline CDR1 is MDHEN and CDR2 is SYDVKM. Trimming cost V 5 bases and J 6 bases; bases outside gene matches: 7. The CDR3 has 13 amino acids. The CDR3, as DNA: TGTGCCAGCAGTACCTCAGGGGGTGGCGAGCAGTACGTC. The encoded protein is CASSTSGGGEQYV.

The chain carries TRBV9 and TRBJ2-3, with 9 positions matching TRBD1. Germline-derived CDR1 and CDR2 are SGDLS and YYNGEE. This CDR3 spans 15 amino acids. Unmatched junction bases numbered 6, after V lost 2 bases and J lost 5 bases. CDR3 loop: CASSVRDRELDTQYF. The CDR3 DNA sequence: TGTGCCAGCAGCGTCCGGGACAGGGAATTAGATACGCAGTATTTT.

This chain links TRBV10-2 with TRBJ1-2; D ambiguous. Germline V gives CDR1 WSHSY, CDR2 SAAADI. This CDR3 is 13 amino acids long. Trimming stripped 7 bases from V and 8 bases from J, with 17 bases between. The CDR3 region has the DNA TGCGCCAGCAACACTGGGGTTTTGGGAGGCTACACCTTC. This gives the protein CASNTGVLGGYTF.

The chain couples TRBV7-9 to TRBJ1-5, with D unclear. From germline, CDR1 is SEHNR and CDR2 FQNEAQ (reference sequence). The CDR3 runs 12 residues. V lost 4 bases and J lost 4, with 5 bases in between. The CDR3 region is CASSWENQPQHF. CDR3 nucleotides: TGTGCCAGCAGCTGGGAGAATCAGCCCCAGCATTTT.

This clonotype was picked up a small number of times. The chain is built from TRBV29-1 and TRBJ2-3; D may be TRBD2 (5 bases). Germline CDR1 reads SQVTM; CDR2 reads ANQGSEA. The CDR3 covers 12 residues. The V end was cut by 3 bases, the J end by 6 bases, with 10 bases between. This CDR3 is CSVELAVDTQYF. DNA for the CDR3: TGCAGCGTTGAGCTAGCTGTGGATACGCAGTATTTT.

CDR3 sequence (DNA): TGTGCCAGCAGTCCGGTTGATCGGGCAGATACGCAGTATTTT. As protein: CASSPVDRADTQYF. The chain employs TRBV2 and TRBJ2-3; D is unresolved. Germline CDR1 SNHLY, CDR2 FYNNEI. CDR3 size: 14 residues. V was trimmed by 5 bases and J by 4 bases, leaving 13 bases between them. The whole variable domain, filled in from reference TRBV2 and TRBJ2-3, reads EPEVTQTPSHQVTQMGQEVILRCVPISNHLYFYWYRQILGQKVEFLVSFYNNEISEKSEIFDDQFSVERPDGSNFTLKIRSTKLEDSAMYFCASSPVDRADTQYFGPGTRLTVL.

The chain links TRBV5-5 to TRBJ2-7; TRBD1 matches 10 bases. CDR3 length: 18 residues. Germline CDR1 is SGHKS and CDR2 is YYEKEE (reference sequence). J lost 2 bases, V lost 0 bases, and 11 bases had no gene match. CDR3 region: CASSLDPGTGVVAYEQYF. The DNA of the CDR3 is TGTGCCAGCAGCTTGGACCCCGGGACAGGGGTCGTGGCCTACGAGCAGTACTTC.

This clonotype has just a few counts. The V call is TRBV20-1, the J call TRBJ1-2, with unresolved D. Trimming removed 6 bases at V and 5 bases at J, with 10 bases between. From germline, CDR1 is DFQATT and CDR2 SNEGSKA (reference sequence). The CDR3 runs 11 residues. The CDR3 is CSAREQYGYTF. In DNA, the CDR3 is TGCAGTGCAAGGGAACAGTATGGCTACACCTTC.

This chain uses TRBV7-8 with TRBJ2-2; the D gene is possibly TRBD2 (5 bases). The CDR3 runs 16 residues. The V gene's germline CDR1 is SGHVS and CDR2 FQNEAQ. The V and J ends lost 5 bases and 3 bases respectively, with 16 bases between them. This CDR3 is CASSGSLGTYTGELFF. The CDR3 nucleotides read TGTGCCAGCAGCGGGAGCCTGGGCACCTACACCGGGGAGCTGTTTTTT.

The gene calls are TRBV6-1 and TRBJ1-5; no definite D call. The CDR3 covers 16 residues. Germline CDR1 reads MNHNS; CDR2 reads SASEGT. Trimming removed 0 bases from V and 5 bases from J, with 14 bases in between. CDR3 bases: TGTGCCAGCAGTGAAGCGGTACGGGTGGCCCATCAGCCCCAGCATTTT. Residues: CASSEAVRVAHQPQHF.

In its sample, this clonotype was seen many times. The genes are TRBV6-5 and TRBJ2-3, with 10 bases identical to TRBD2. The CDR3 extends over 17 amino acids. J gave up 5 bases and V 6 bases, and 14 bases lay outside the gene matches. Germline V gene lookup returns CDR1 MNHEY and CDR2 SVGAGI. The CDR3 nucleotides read TGTGCCAGCAGCTCGCTAGCAGCGGGGGGGCCGAAAGATACGCAGTATTTT. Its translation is CASSSLAAGGPKDTQYF.

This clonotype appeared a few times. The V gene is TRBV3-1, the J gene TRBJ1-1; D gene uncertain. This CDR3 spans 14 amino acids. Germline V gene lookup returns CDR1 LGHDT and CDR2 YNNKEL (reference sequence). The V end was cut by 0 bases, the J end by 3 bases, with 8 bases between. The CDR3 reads CASSQDREDTEAFF. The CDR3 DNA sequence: TGTGCCAGCAGCCAAGATAGGGAGGACACTGAAGCTTTCTTT.